The clone carrying this T cell receptor beta chain was detected only a few times. What it binds is not known. This CDR3 spans 13 amino acids. V lost 9 bases, J lost 10 bases, and 9 bases stayed unmatched. Germline assignment: CDR1 SNHLY and CDR2 FYNNEI. Genomic DNA was employed as the template in profiling TCR beta VDJ and CDR3. TCRdb independently ran MiXCR on the reads; one entry per CDR3 protein. The data hold 90,000 to 120,000 distinct CDR3 sequences, with 51% observed a single time. This entry belongs to a study of CD8+CD57+ T cells in acquired aplastic anemia. As for the study in general: Sorted CD4+ and CD8+ cells gave a mean 3.2 ug DNA, range about 0.19 to 27.4 ug. Healthy donors yielded about 9.9 million CD4+ cell reads on average.

Study findings and constraints: For CD8+ Simpson's diversity, patients and controls showed no significant difference. Patients and controls shared 25 to 30 CD8+ CDR3 sequences.

The sample comprised sorted CD4+, CD8+, or CD8+CD57+ T cells (not recorded which) from PBMCs. This clonotype originated in a human donor in good health, serving as a control. The gene calls are TRBV2 and TRBJ1-4; 9 bases are shared with TRBD1. CDR3 region: CASGDRVIGKLFF. Written as DNA, the CDR3 is TGTGCCAGTGGGGACAGGGTAATCGGAAAACTGTTTTTT.